This TCR beta chain was captured in a study of neurological immune-mediated disorders. Trimming removed 0 bases from V and 5 bases from J; junction bases left unmatched: 5. The CDR3 covers 15 residues. The V gene's germline CDR1 is DFQATT and CDR2 SNEGSKA (reference sequence). This clonotype was detected many times. The team produced cDNA through 5'RACE using 10-nucleotide random UMIs. TCRdb reprocessed the 5' RACE reads with MiXCR, giving one entry per CDR3 protein. The table lists about 38,000 distinct CDR3 sequences, roughly 12% of them singletons, with 3.5% to 4% in the top ten. The chain joins TRBV20-1 to TRBJ2-3; 10 bases agree with TRBD1. The sequenced sample consisted of CD4+ T cells from blood. The TCR comes from a woman in her thirties with HTLV-1-associated myelopathy (HAM/TSP). CDR3 residues: CSAREGQGKVDTQYF. The DNA of the CDR3 is TGCAGTGCTAGAGAGGGACAGGGGAAGGTAGATACGCAGTATTTT.